The text below deals with one T cell receptor (beta chain). This specimen belongs to a study of T cell changes during pregnancy in multiple sclerosis. This table comes from immunoSEQ multiplex PCR, and its TCRdb copy is limited to in-frame clones, with some not included. Of around 30,000 clones in the sample, about nine tenths are singletons; the top ten hold around 5%. V shed 5 bases and J shed 4 bases, with 25 bases lying between them. This CDR3 has 18 residues. CDR1 LNHDA and CDR2 SQIVND come from the germline V gene (reference sequence). The J gene is TRBJ2-3, the V gene TRBV19; possibly TRBD1 for D (6 bases). The clonotype comes from a female donor with multiple sclerosis, enrolled in a pregnancy study. The sample here was CD8+ T cells from peripheral blood mononuclear cells, taken in the first trimester of pregnancy. CDR3 DNA sequence: TGTGCCAGTAGTTCCCCGGGACAAGCTGACCCGATTGCAGATACGCAGTATTTT. Protein sequence: CASSSPGQADPIADTQYF.